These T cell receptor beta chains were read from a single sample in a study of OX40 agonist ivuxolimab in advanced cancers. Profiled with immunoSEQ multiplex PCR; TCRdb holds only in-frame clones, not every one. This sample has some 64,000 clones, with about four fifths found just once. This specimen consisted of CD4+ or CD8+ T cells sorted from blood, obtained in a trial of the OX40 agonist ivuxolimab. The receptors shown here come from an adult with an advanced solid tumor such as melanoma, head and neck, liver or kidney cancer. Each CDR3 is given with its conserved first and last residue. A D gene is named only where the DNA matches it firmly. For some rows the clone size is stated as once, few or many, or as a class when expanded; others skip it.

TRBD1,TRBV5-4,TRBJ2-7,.,CASSLATGTGTYEQYF,TGTGCCAGCAGCTTGGCCACGGGGACAGGGACCTACGAGCAGTACTTC
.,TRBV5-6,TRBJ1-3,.,CASSLDSGNTIYF,TGTGCCAGCAGTCTTGACTCTGGAAACACCATATATTTT
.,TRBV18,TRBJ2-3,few,CASSPSAVTDTQYF,TGTGCCAGCTCACCTTCGGCTGTCACAGATACGCAGTATTTT
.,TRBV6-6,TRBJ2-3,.,CASSPLRTDTQYF,TGTGCCAGCAGCCCCCTCCGCACAGATACGCAGTATTTT
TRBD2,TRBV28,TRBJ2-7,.,CASSLFTSGSSYEQYF,TGTGCCAGCAGTTTATTTACTAGCGGGAGCTCCTACGAGCAGTACTTC
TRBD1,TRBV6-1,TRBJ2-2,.,CASSEDRVDTGELFF,TGTGCCAGCAGTGAGGACAGGGTAGATACCGGGGAGCTGTTTTTT
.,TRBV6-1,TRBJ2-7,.,CASRSQVGRGYF,TGTGCCAGCAGGTCCCAGGTTGGCAGGGGTTACTTC
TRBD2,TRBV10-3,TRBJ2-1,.,CAISPLAGVSNEQFF,TGTGCCATCAGTCCTTTAGCGGGAGTTTCGAATGAGCAGTTCTTC
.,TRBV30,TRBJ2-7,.,CAWIRNGEQYF,TGTGCCTGGATCAGGAACGGCGAGCAGTACTTC
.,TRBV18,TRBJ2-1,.,CASSPTTEGEQFF,TGTGCCAGCTCACCGACGACCGAGGGCGAGCAGTTCTTC
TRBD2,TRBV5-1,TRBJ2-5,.,CASSSGTSPETQYF,TGCGCCAGCAGCTCCGGGACTAGTCCTGAGACCCAGTACTTC
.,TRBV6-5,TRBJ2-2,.,CASSRDGNTGELFF,TGTGCCAGCAGCCGGGACGGGAACACCGGGGAGCTGTTTTTT
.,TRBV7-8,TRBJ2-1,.,CASSSTGSYNEQFF,TGTGCCAGCAGCTCGACAGGCTCCTACAATGAGCAGTTCTTC
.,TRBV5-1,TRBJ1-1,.,CASSLWGNTEAFF,TGCGCCAGCAGCTTGTGGGGGAACACTGAAGCTTTCTTT
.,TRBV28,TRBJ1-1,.,CASSLYGMDTEAFF,TGTGCCAGCAGTTTATATGGGATGGACACTGAAGCTTTCTTT
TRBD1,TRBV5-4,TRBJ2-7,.,CASSSTGTGAYEQYF,TGTGCCAGCAGCTCGACCGGGACAGGGGCCTACGAGCAGTACTTC
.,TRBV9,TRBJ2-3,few,CASSVLDTDTQYF,TGTGCCAGCAGCGTATTGGATACTGATACGCAGTATTTT
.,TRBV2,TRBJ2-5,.,CASGAGRETQYF,TGTGCCAGCGGGGCGGGGCGTGAGACCCAGTACTTC
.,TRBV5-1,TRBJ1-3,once,CASRPDRNPGNTIYF,TGCGCCAGCAGACCCGACAGGAACCCTGGAAACACCATATATTTT
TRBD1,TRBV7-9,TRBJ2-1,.,CASSLVGRQGDEQFF,TGTGCCAGCAGCTTAGTAGGTCGACAGGGCGATGAGCAGTTCTTC
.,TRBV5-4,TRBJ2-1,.,CASSRGGDFPSSYNEQFF,TGTGCCAGCAGCAGGGGGGGGGACTTTCCGTCCTCCTACAATGAGCAGTTCTTC
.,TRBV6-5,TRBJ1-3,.,CASSSTGRDTIYF,TGTGCCAGCAGTAGTACAGGGAGGGACACCATATATTTT
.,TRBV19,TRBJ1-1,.,CASSLGRSTEAFF,TGTGCCAGTAGTCTGGGACGGTCCACTGAAGCTTTCTTT
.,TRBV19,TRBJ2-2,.,CASTPGRSPGELFF,TGTGCCAGTACACCAGGCAGGTCCCCCGGGGAGCTGTTTTTT
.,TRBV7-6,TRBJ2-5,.,CASSFGTTPETQYF,TGTGCCAGCAGCTTCGGCACGACGCCCGAGACCCAGTACTTC
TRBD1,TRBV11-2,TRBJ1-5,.,CASSQDRNQPQHF,TGTGCCAGCAGCCAGGACAGGAATCAGCCCCAGCATTTT
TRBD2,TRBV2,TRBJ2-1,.,CASSPFTSGSPNEQFF,TGTGCCAGCAGTCCGTTCACCAGCGGGAGTCCGAATGAGCAGTTCTTC
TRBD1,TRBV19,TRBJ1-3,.,CASRSRGRGNTIYF,TGTGCCAGTAGATCCAGGGGGCGCGGAAACACCATATATTTT
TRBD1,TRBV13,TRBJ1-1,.,CASSIRQGAGAFF,TGTGCCAGCAGCATTCGACAGGGGGCGGGAGCTTTCTTT
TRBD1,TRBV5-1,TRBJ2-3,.,CASSKGASTDTQYF,TGCGCCAGCAGCAAGGGGGCTAGCACAGATACGCAGTATTTT
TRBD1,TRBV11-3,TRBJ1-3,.,CASSSGTGDSGNTIYF,TGTGCCAGCAGCTCCGGGACAGGGGACTCTGGAAACACCATATATTTT
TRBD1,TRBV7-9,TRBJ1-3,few,CAPGGNRGGNTIYF,TGTGCCCCTGGGGGGAACAGGGGTGGAAACACCATATATTTT
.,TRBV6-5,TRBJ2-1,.,CASSPRGYNEQFF,TGTGCCAGCAGCCCCCGGGGGTACAATGAGCAGTTCTTC
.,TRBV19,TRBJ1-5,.,CASSGRDSNQPQHF,TGTGCCAGTAGTGGAAGAGATAGCAATCAGCCCCAGCATTTT
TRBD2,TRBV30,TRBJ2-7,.,CAWSPPSGRSYEQYF,TGTGCCTGGAGTCCCCCTAGCGGGAGGTCCTACGAGCAGTACTTC
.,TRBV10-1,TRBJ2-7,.,CATPVPGRNFIYEQYF,TGCGCCACCCCGGTTCCCGGGCGGAACTTCATCTACGAGCAGTACTTC
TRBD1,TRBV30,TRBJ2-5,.,CAWSVQGRETQYF,TGTGCCTGGAGTGTACAGGGGCGGGAGACCCAGTACTTC
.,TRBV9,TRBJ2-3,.,CASGPSPDTQYF,TGTGCCAGCGGACCCTCCCCAGATACGCAGTATTTT
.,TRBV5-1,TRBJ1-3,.,CASSLDESGNTIYF,TGCGCCAGCAGCTTGGATGAATCTGGAAACACCATATATTTT
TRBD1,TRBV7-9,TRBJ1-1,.,CASSFRGPNTEAFF,TGTGCCAGCAGCTTCAGGGGGCCGAACACTGAAGCTTTCTTT
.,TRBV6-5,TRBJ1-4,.,CASRPDPGNEKLFF,TGTGCCAGCAGACCTGATCCGGGTAATGAAAAACTGTTTTTT
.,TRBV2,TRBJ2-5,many,CASGDQTETQYF,TGTGCCAGCGGCGACCAGACGGAGACCCAGTACTTC
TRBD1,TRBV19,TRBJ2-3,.,CASSNDGQGSTDTQYF,TGTGCCAGTAGTAATGACGGACAGGGAAGCACAGATACGCAGTATTTT
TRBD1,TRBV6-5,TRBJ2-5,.,CASSYFRGQGETQYF,TGTGCCAGCAGTTACTTCAGGGGGCAAGGAGAGACCCAGTACTTC
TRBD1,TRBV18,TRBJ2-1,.,CASSPPRRGPYNEQFF,TGTGCCAGCTCCCCCCCCCGCAGGGGGCCCTACAATGAGCAGTTCTTC
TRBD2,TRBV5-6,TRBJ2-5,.,CASSFRTSAPYQEAQYF,TGTGCCAGCAGCTTTAGGACTAGCGCACCGTACCAAGAGGCCCAGTACTTC
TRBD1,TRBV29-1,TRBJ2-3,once,CSVAGTGDADTQYF,TGCAGCGTGGCCGGGACAGGGGACGCAGATACGCAGTATTTT
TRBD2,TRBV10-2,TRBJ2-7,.,CASSPLAGALEQYF,TGCGCCAGCAGCCCCCTAGCGGGAGCGCTCGAGCAGTACTTC
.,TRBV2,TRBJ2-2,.,CASSESLSTGELFF,TGTGCCAGCAGTGAAAGCCTCAGCACCGGGGAGCTGTTTTTT
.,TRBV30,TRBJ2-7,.,CAWRDRSEYEQYF,TGTGCCTGGAGGGACAGATCTGAATACGAGCAGTACTTC
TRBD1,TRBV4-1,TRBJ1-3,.,CASSQEGTGFISGNTIYF,TGCGCCAGCAGCCAAGAGGGGACAGGGTTCATCTCTGGAAACACCATATATTTT
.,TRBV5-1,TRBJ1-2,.,CASSPGTDGYTF,TGCGCCAGCAGCCCCGGGACGGATGGCTACACCTTC
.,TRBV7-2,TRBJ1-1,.,CASSLAPAIEAFF,TGTGCCAGCAGCTTAGCGCCGGCAATCGAAGCTTTCTTT
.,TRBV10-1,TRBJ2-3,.,CASSDSAAGIYPQYF,TGCGCCAGCAGTGATAGTGCCGCGGGAATTTACCCTCAGTATTTT